This entry is about one T cell receptor (beta chain). A Seattle source enrolled patients during active infection and followed them longitudinally. The trim removed 7 bases at V and 5 bases at J, leaving 7 bases unmatched. The CDR3 is 14 residues long. Per the germline V gene, CDR1 is KGHDR and CDR2 is SFDVKD. This entry belongs to a study of blood T cell repertoires in COVID-19. Study summary: Acute and convalescent COVID-19 specimens originated in the United States, Italy and Spain. PBMCs, B-cell-depleted T cells, or T cells provided the cDNA or gDNA that made up the material.

The authors' processing: Amplification with reference gene primers provided the estimates of nucleated cell counts. Measured with immunoSEQ multiplex PCR; TCRdb has only the in-frame clones, and not every one. That table gives V, J and clone size, and the DNA gave D and trimming. The sample carries 500,000 to 600,000 clones, less than 90% recorded once. Sequencing was done on a sample of peripheral blood. V usage is TRBV24-1 and J usage is TRBJ2-7; 10 positions agree with TRBD1. The source is a woman aged 45 to 65 with COVID-19, enrolled during active disease. CDR3 sequence: CATSPGTGVDEQYF. In DNA form, the CDR3 reads TGTGCCACCAGCCCCGGGACAGGGGTTGACGAGCAGTACTTC.